The T cell receptor (beta chain) described here comes from a study of shared clonotypes between healthy human individuals. Across the study: The donor pool was made up of two women and a few men aged 18 to 49. Study conclusions and caveats: Sampling involved blood alone; tissue repertoires likely differ.

Remarks on this clone: The antigen remains undetermined.

Sequencing was performed with immunoSEQ multiplex PCR; in TCRdb, only in-frame clones are kept and a portion is missing. This sample has 300,000 or so clones, with around 67% found just once. CDR3 length: 15 residues. Germline-derived CDR1 and CDR2 are SGDLS and YYNGEE. Trimming removed 4 bases from V and 6 bases from J; junction bases left unmatched: 6. This receptor was identified in a man aged 25-45 years in good health. The rearrangement uses TRBV9 and TRBJ1-4; TRBD1 agrees at 10 bases. The specimen was memory CD4+ T cells sorted from blood. Sample subset: CD45RA-negative fraction. DNA for the CDR3: TGTGCCAGCAGCACAAGGACAGGGGGAGATGAAAAACTGTTTTTT. Translated, it gives CASSTRTGGDEKLFF.